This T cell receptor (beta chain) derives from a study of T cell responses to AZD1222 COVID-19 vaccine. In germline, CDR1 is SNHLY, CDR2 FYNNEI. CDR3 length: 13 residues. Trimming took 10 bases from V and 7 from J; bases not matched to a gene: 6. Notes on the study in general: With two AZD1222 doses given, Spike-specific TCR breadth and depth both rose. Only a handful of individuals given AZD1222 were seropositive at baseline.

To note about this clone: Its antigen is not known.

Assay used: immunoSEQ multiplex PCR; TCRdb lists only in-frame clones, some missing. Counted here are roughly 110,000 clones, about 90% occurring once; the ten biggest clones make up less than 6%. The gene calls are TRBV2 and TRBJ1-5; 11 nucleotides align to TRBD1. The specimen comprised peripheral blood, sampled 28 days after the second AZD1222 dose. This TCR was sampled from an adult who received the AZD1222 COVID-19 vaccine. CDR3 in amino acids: CATGTGGWQPQHF. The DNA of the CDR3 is TGTGCCACCGGGACAGGGGGATGGCAGCCCCAGCATTTT.